This T cell receptor (beta chain) emerged from a study of blood T cells in healthy people across ages. The table lists this clonotype with many counts. The CDR3 is 11 residues long. Looked up from germline, CDR1 is GTSNPN and CDR2 is SVGIG (reference sequence). Between the trimmed V and J ends, which lost 0 bases and 5 bases, there was a span of 4 bases. Next came a second PCR, run for about 7 to 12 cycles, which used a sample-barcoded 5' primer along with a J-beta primer mix. One entry per CDR3 protein, called by TCRdb with MiXCR from the 5' RACE reads. The sample carries some 900,000 distinct CDR3 sequences, under 30% recorded once. The donors, aged about 6 to 100, were healthy Caucasians from Russia. Each donor gave approximately 9.7 milliliters of peripheral blood.

This TCR came from a woman aged 80 or over in good health. Sequences were obtained from blood. The rearrangement uses TRBV30 and TRBJ2-5; D is uncertain. The CDR3 DNA is TGTGCCTGGAGTGTACCGGAGACCCAGTACTTC. Its protein is CAWSVPETQYF.